One and the same sample provided the 20 T cell receptor beta chains below, sequenced in a study of blood T cells in healthy people across ages. Using a J-beta primer mix together with a sample-barcoded 5' primer, a second PCR was run for roughly 6 to 11 cycles. MiXCR, applied by TCRdb to the 5' RACE reads, yields one record per CDR3 protein. This sample carries hundreds of thousands of distinct CDR3 sequences, around a quarter of them seen once, and the ten largest clones take more than 8%. These sequences were also reported in another study, on T cells of mothers and their children.

The specimen sequenced was blood. The receptors shown here come from a boy between 10 and 17 years old in good health.

This sequence joins TRBV28 and TRBJ1-2; D is unresolved. V was shortened by 6 bases and J by 0 bases, with 11 bases between the two germline ends. CDR1 is MDHEN and CDR2 is SYDVKM in the germline V gene. This CDR3 contains 14 residues. The CDR3 is CASSPIRTNYGYTF. DNA for the CDR3: TGTGCCAGCAGCCCCATCAGAACTAACTATGGCTACACCTTC.

Worth noting for this clonotype: Compared with germline, one end of the junction differs, possibly owing to a read error. The V call is TRBV5-1, the J call TRBJ1-6; D remains unclear. Germline lookup yields CDR1 SGHRS and CDR2 YFSETQ. CDR3 length: 16 residues. The CDR3, as DNA: TGCGTCAGCAGCTTGGGCGGAGATACCTATAATTCACCCCTCCACTTT. It yields the protein CVSSLGGDTYNSPLHF. Full variable domain (remainder filled in from reference TRBV5-1 and TRBJ1-6): KAGVTQTPRYLIKTRGQQVTLSCSPISGHRSVSWYQQTPGQGLQFLFEYFSETQRNKGNFPGRFSGRQFSNSRSEMNVSTLELGDSALYLCVSSLGGDTYNSPLHFGNGTRLTVT.

CDR3 in amino acids: CASIEGRTGSYEQYF. The CDR3 nucleotides read TGTGCCAGCATCGAAGGGCGGACAGGGTCCTACGAGCAGTACTTC. This chain joins TRBV2 and TRBJ2-5; 8 bases agree with TRBD1. The tail of the sequence fits TRBJ2-7 better, so the J call may be wrong. CDR3 length: 15 amino acids. Germline V gives CDR1 SNHLY, CDR2 FYNNEI.

The CDR3 DNA sequence: TGTGCCAGCAGTTACTCTGTTCCCGGGGAGCTGTTTTTT. This gives the protein CASSYSVPGELFF. This chain connects TRBV6-2 or TRBV6-3 to TRBJ2-2; no definite D call. Germline CDR1 reads MNHEY; CDR2 reads SVGEGT. This CDR3 spans 13 amino acids. V was cut by 0 bases and J by 6 bases, with 5 bases left in between.

This clonotype came up a few times. The chain combines TRBV12-5 with TRBJ2-7, with 7 positions matching TRBD1. The germline V gene encodes CDR1 LGHNT and CDR2 FRNRAP. This CDR3 has 13 amino acids. Germline trimming cut 6 bases from V and 3 bases from J; bases unmatched to any gene: 5. DNA for the CDR3: TGTGCTAGTGGGATGACAGGGAACTACGAGCAGTACTTC. Protein: CASGMTGNYEQYF. The variable domain in full, with the rest retrieved from reference TRBV12-5 and TRBJ2-7, is DARVTQTPRHKVTEMGQEVTMRCQPILGHNTVFWYRQTMMQGLELLAYFRNRAPLDDSGMPKDRFSAEMPDATLATLKIQPSEPRDSAVYFCASGMTGNYEQYFGPGTRLTVT.

This chain links TRBV10-3 with TRBJ1-1; D might be TRBD1 (5 bases). Trimming shortened V by 4 bases and J by 1 base, and 7 bases separated the two germline ends. Germline CDR1 and CDR2: ENHRY and SYGVKD. This CDR3 is built from 13 residues. The CDR3: CAISATENTEAFF. CDR3 sequence (DNA): TGTGCCATCAGTGCGACAGAGAACACTGAAGCTTTCTTT.

This clonotype was observed a handful of times. V gene TRBV6-5 combines with J gene TRBJ2-5, with D possibly TRBD2 on 5 matching bases. The DNA end is more similar to TRBJ2-7, so the J call may be wrong. The CDR3 covers 15 residues. Germline V gene sequence: CDR1 MNHEY, CDR2 SVGAGI. The CDR3 nucleotides are TGTGCCAGCAGTTACTCGAGAGGGCCGGCCTACGAGCAGTACTTC. Translation gives CASSYSRGPAYEQYF.

The chain combines TRBV5-6 with TRBJ2-2; perhaps TRBD1 as D (6 bases). The germline V gene encodes CDR1 SGHDT and CDR2 YYEEEE. The ends were cut back, 4 bases at V and 1 base at J, with 11 bases in the middle. CDR3 size: 15 residues. The CDR3 loop reads CASSLQGVNTGELFF. Here the CDR3 DNA reads TGTGCCAGCAGCCTACAGGGAGTGAACACCGGGGAGCTGTTTTTT.

This chain connects TRBV5-8 to TRBJ2-3; no reliable D call. This CDR3 region has 14 residues. The ends were cut back, 1 base at V and 3 bases at J, with 9 bases in the middle. Germline V lookup: CDR1 SGHTS, CDR2 YDEGEE. CDR3 sequence (DNA): TGTGCCAGCAGCTTGAGGGTAGCAACAGATACGCAGTATTTT. This encodes CASSLRVATDTQYF.

This sequence joins TRBV29-1 and TRBJ2-5, with 8 bases aligning to TRBD2. V gave up 2 bases and J gave up 7 bases; unmatched junction bases: 18. Germline CDR1 reads SQVTM; CDR2 reads ANQGSEA. This CDR3 is 17 amino acids long. CDR3 sequence: CSVEYGGGGKFVGTQYF. CDR3 coding DNA: TGCAGCGTTGAATACGGCGGCGGGGGGAAGTTTGTTGGGACCCAGTACTTC. The complete variable domain, with remaining parts taken from reference TRBV29-1 and TRBJ2-5, reads SAVISQKPSRDICQRGTSLTIQCQVDSQVTMMFWYRQQPGQSLTLIATANQGSEATYESGFVIDKFPISRPNLTFSTLTVSNMSPEDSSIYLCSVEYGGGGKFVGTQYFGPGTRLLVL.

This clonotype came up a few times. This sequence joins TRBV12-3 or TRBV12-4 and TRBJ1-2, with TRBD1 matching 9 bases. CDR3 length: 14 amino acids. The ends lost 5 bases at V and 5 bases at J; junction bases unmatched: 6. Here the CDR3 reads CASSTTGTGYGYTF. In nucleotides, the CDR3 is TGTGCCAGCAGTACAACCGGGACAGGGTATGGCTACACCTTC.

In this sample, this clonotype turned up a few times. The chain has TRBV12-3 or TRBV12-4 and TRBJ2-1; possibly TRBD2 for D (6 bases). The CDR3 runs 14 residues. V was clipped by 3 bases and J by 5 bases, with 11 bases between them. The DNA of the CDR3 is TGTGCCAGCAGTTTCCGTCTAGCGAACAATGAGCAGTTCTTC. Encoded protein: CASSFRLANNEQFF.

The chain carries TRBV5-1 and TRBJ2-7; TRBD2 aligns across 12 bases. The V segment lost 0 bases and the J segment 4 bases; nucleotides outside the gene matches: 11. Per the germline V gene, CDR1 is SGHRS and CDR2 is YFSETQ. CDR3 length: 18 amino acids. The CDR3 DNA is TGCGCCAGCAGCTTGGCCGGCTCTAGCGGGGGGGCTCGGTACGAGCAGTACTTC. Its translation: CASSLAGSSGGARYEQYF.

J is TRBJ2-5 and V is TRBV7-3, with D perhaps being TRBD1 or TRBD2 (5 bases each). V lost 4 bases, J lost 5 bases, and 20 bases lay in between. The CDR3 loop spans 16 amino acids. Looked up from germline, CDR1 is SGHTA and CDR2 is FQGTGA. The CDR3 DNA reads as TGTGCCAGCAGCTCCTACCGGACCAGGGACGGGGAGACCCAGTACTTC. Amino acids: CASSSYRTRDGETQYF.

In the case of this clonotype: Germline is not matched at one junction end, which may reflect a read error. This rearrangement joins TRBV13 to TRBJ2-5, with D possibly matching TRBD2 (6 bases). The germline V gene has CDR1 PRHDT and CDR2 FYEKMQ (reference sequence). CDR3 length: 15 amino acids. CDR3 residues: CASSPAEGLVRWPFF. The CDR3 nucleotides read TGTGCCAGCAGCCCCGCGGAGGGTCTCGTAAGGTGGCCGTTCTTC.

In nucleotides, the CDR3 is TGTGCCAGCAGCTGGGGACAGGGGTCTGTGTACGAGCAGTACTTC. This codes for CASSWGQGSVYEQYF. The chain links TRBV5-5 to TRBJ2-7; 10 bases are shared with TRBD1. The CDR3 consists of 15 residues. Trimming took 3 bases from V and 4 from J; bases not matched to a gene: 7. Germline CDR1 reads SGHKS; CDR2 reads YYEKEE (reference sequence).

The rearrangement uses TRBV25-1 and TRBJ2-5; D might be TRBD2 (7 bases). Judging by the DNA end, TRBJ2-7 fits better; the J call may be wrong. The germline CDR1 and CDR2 sequences are MGHDK and SYGVNS. The CDR3 is 18 amino acids. The CDR3 DNA is TGTGCCAGCAGTGAATATGTCGGCGGGGGCGCTGCTAATTACGAGCAGTACTTC. Its protein is CASSEYVGGGAANYEQYF.

The CDR3 loop is CASSLKFSGNTIYF. The CDR3 DNA follows: TGTGCCAGCAGTTTAAAGTTCTCTGGAAACACCATATATTTT. The chain recombines TRBV28 with TRBJ1-3; D unresolved. CDR1 MDHEN and CDR2 SYDVKM come from the germline V gene. The CDR3 loop spans 14 amino acids. Trimming took 2 bases from V and 0 from J, leaving 5 bases between them.

This clonotype was seen just once. The chain has TRBV20-1 and TRBJ2-7; 9 bases line up with TRBD1. Trimming took 3 bases from V and 7 from J; bases not matched to a gene: 7. Germline lookup yields CDR1 DFQATT and CDR2 SNEGSKA (reference sequence). This CDR3 comprises 13 residues. CDR3 loop: CSARGQGSGEQYF. In nucleotides, the CDR3 is TGCAGTGCTAGGGGACAGGGATCGGGGGAGCAGTACTTC.

The table lists this clonotype with a few counts. The chain employs TRBV7-9 and TRBJ2-6, with 7 positions matching TRBD1. The CDR3 has 18 amino acids. Germline loops: CDR1 SEHNR, CDR2 FQNEAQ (reference sequence). After removal of 6 bases from V and 0 bases from J, the junction contained 11 bases not matched to a gene. The CDR3 reads CASSSPTGTISGANVLTF. The CDR3 region has the DNA TGTGCCAGCAGTTCGCCGACAGGGACCATCTCTGGGGCCAACGTCCTGACTTTC.